The clone carrying this T cell receptor (beta chain) has a count of ten or more. This record comes from a study of T-cell reconstitution after alpha-beta-depleted transplantation in children. A library of TCRbeta sequences, prepared with unique molecular identifiers, was generated. From the PCR reads, TCRdb called clonotypes with MiXCR, one entry per CDR3 protein. The sample has around 140,000 distinct CDR3 sequences, around 10% seen once. CDR3 length: 14 amino acids. The ends were cut back, 7 bases at V and 4 bases at J, with 14 bases in the middle. Per germline, CDR1 ENHRY and CDR2 SYGVKD. V usage is TRBV10-3 and J usage is TRBJ1-3; D gene uncertain. The sequence was collected from a female patient aged 2-9 years who had a stem cell transplant for congenital amegakaryocytic thrombocytopenia, so the T cells may come from the graft donor. The source material was PBMCs, mostly from graft donor cells, sampled 180 days after TCRalphabeta/CD19-depleted stem cell transplant. The CDR3 spells CAIKTRERGNTIYF. CDR3 nucleotide sequence: TGTGCCATCAAAACGAGGGAACGAGGAAACACCATATATTTT.